This T cell receptor beta chain appears in the sequencing data of a study of T cell repertoires in cytomegalovirus infection (dated by TCRdb to about 2019). About the full investigation: Peptide stimulations targeted recently identified HLA-C-restricted CMV epitopes, whose presentation resists viral immunomodulation, together with well-studied HLA-B-restricted epitopes. Because public TCR beta signatures pointed to carriage of CMV infection together with the matching HLA type, the HLA type of each donor mattered for the analysis. The paper as a whole reports these results and caveats: Carriers of CMV infection plus the relevant HLA type were discriminated by the cumulative frequency of public TCR beta family members in the study cohort and in an independent roughly 370-donor cohort. The ex vivo response was dominated by HLA-C-restricted CMV-specific TCR beta clonotypes, which also provided the single most frequent clonotype in two of eight donors.

Sequenced on an Illumina HiSeq 1500. The public reads were reprocessed in TCRdb via fastp at Q25 and MiXCR, keeping in-frame beta chains. For every CDR3 protein sequence, its rows merge into one entry that carries the most common genes and DNA. The sample table holds 700,000 to 900,000 distinct CDR3 sequences, of which almost 30% were seen once. The ten largest clonotypes hold around 12% of the sample. The treatment or condition label for this specimen denotes: in vitro stimulation with specific CMV peptide epitopes to enrich CMV-specific T cells. On this clonotype: It lacks a known antigen. No base quality values were provided; no much bigger clone lies one nucleotide off.

The CDR3 numbers 16 residues from cysteine through phenylalanine. The sequence is cut down to CDR3 DNA, 48 bases in frame from base 1. CDR1 and CDR2, per the germline V gene, are WSHSY and SAAADI. Relative to germline, V is 1 base shorter and J is 4 bases shorter, with 11 bases between their ends. The sequence joins TRBV10-2 to TRBJ1-6, with an unclear D gene assignment. Sample: cultured CD8+ T cells from PBMCs, taken from culture after CMV antigen stimulation. This receptor was identified in a human donor in good health (CMV status not recorded). Some clones in this sample may be carry-over from other donors' samples. The CDR3 has the sequence CASSEFYPAYNSPLHF. The DNA sequence is TGCGCCAGCAGTGAGTTTTACCCGGCATATAATTCACCCCTCCACTTT.